These T cell receptor beta chains were read from a single sample in a study of T cell repertoires in cytomegalovirus infection. TCRdb re-called the reads through MiXCR, storing one row per CDR3 protein. The table has 50,000 to 60,000 distinct CDR3 sequences, about 18% seen once; the top ten hold about four fifths. No cognate antigen is known for these TCRs. This specimen was CD8+ T cells from cultured PBMCs, taken from culture after CMV antigen stimulation. These receptors were obtained from a human donor in good health (CMV status not recorded). Some clones in this sample may be carry-over from other donors' samples. Each CDR3 is given with its conserved first and last residue. The D gene is left open where the match is weak. Clone size is given for some rows only: seen once, a few or many times, or a class if the clone is expanded.

v_call	j_call	d_call	clone_size	cdr3_aa	cdr3_nt
TRBV7-2	TRBJ2-7	-	-	CASSLWTAPNYEQYF	TGTGCCAGCAGCTTATGGACTGCCCCCAACTACGAGCAGTACTTC
TRBV6-1	TRBJ1-2	TRBD1	-	CASSLDRGVGYTF	TGTGCCAGCAGCCTTGACAGGGGAGTAGGCTACACCTTC
TRBV7-2	TRBJ1-4	-	few	CASSFSRGGGSTNEKLFF	TGTGCCAGCAGCTTTAGTAGGGGGGGGGGATCAACTAATGAAAAACTGTTTTTT
TRBV30	TRBJ2-7	TRBD1	-	CAWSPGQGYEQYF	TGTGCCTGGAGTCCGGGACAGGGGTACGAGCAGTACTTC
TRBV7-7	TRBJ2-5	-	-	CASSSGGRLETQYF	TGTGCTAGCAGCTCCGGCGGCCGCCTGGAGACCCAGTACTTC
TRBV9	TRBJ1-1	-	-	CASSPVESNTEAFF	TGTGCCAGCAGCCCCGTGGAGAGTAACACTGAAGCTTTCTTT
TRBV11-2	TRBJ1-6	-	once	CASSQEPYNSPLHF	TGTGCCAGCAGCCAAGAACCCTATAATTCACCCCTCCACTTT
TRBV19	TRBJ1-2	TRBD1	few	CASSPGTGMDYGYTF	TGTGCCAGTAGTCCAGGGACAGGGATGGACTATGGCTACACCTTC
TRBV4-2	TRBJ1-1	-	-	CASSQDTVMNTEAFF	TGTGCCAGCAGCCAAGATACAGTTATGAACACTGAAGCTTTCTTT
TRBV19	TRBJ1-2	-	-	CASSERQAAGFTF	TGTGCCAGTAGTGAACGACAGGCGGCGGGGTTCACCTTC
TRBV7-2	TRBJ2-1	TRBD1	-	CASSWTGEQFF	TGTGCCAGCAGCTGGACAGGTGAGCAGTTCTTC
TRBV27	TRBJ2-1	-	few	CASATRGYNEQFF	TGTGCCTCAGCTACGAGGGGCTACAATGAGCAGTTCTTC
TRBV27	TRBJ2-7	-	-	CASSLSPGPPSYEQYF	TGTGCCAGCAGTTTATCGCCGGGGCCACCCTCCTACGAGCAGTACTTC
TRBV19	TRBJ1-1	-	-	CASSIGGMNTEAFF	TGTGCCAGTAGTATCGGCGGAATGAACACTGAAGCTTTCTTT
TRBV6-2/TRBV6-3	TRBJ1-6	-	once	CASSYWGSYSPLHF	TGTGCCAGCAGTTACTGGGGTAGCTACTCACCCCTCCACTTT
TRBV12-3/TRBV12-4	TRBJ1-1	-	-	CASSLGANTEAFF	TGTGCCAGCAGTTTAGGGGCGAACACTGAAGCTTTCTTT
TRBV12-3/TRBV12-4	TRBJ1-1	TRBD1	-	CASSSDRGLPFTEAFF	TGTGCCAGCAGTTCGGACAGGGGGCTACCCTTCACTGAAGCTTTCTTT
TRBV7-2	TRBJ2-5	TRBD2	few	CASISGGAGETQYF	TGTGCCAGCATTAGCGGGGGGGCCGGGGAGACCCAGTACTTC
TRBV12-3/TRBV12-4	TRBJ1-1	-	-	CASSPPYRPRTEAFF	TGTGCCAGCAGTCCGCCCTACAGGCCACGCACTGAAGCTTTCTTT
TRBV4-3	TRBJ1-3	TRBD1	large	CASSQDLPGTGGLFSGNTIYF	TGCGCCAGCAGCCAAGATCTGCCCGGGACAGGGGGCTTATTCTCTGGAAACACCATATATTTT
TRBV7-2	TRBJ1-2	-	-	CASSSGGLYYGYTF	TGTGCCAGCAGCTCCGGGGGGCTTTACTATGGCTACACCTTC
TRBV12-3/TRBV12-4	TRBJ2-1	-	-	CASSLAGKNEQFF	TGTGCCAGCAGTTTGGCAGGGAAGAATGAGCAGTTCTTC
TRBV28	TRBJ2-2	-	-	CASSLLNQGLNTGELFF	TGTGCCAGCAGTTTACTAAATCAGGGGCTGAACACCGGGGAGCTGTTTTTT
TRBV7-7	TRBJ2-1	TRBD1	few	CASSLGQSTYNEQFF	TGTGCTAGCAGCCTGGGACAGTCAACCTACAATGAGCAGTTCTTC
TRBV6-2/TRBV6-3	TRBJ2-7	-	few	CASTNAYYEQYF	TGTGCCAGCACCAACGCCTACTACGAGCAGTACTTC
TRBV2	TRBJ2-1	TRBD2	-	CASFWAGQRGDNEQFF	TGTGCCAGCTTCTGGGCAGGGCAGCGGGGTGACAATGAGCAGTTCTTC
TRBV12-3/TRBV12-4	TRBJ2-3	-	few	CASSFTATDTQYF	TGTGCCAGCAGTTTTACAGCCACAGATACGCAGTATTTT
TRBV27	TRBJ1-5	-	few	CASSMSSGGNQPQHF	TGTGCCAGCAGTATGAGCTCCGGGGGTAATCAGCCCCAGCATTTT
TRBV2	TRBJ1-1	-	few	CASTPERPVFSITEAFF	TGTGCCAGCACCCCCGAGAGACCCGTTTTCTCGATCACTGAAGCTTTCTTT
TRBV7-2	TRBJ2-7	TRBD1	few	CASSQDTGTASYEQYF	TGTGCCAGCAGCCAGGATACCGGGACAGCTTCCTACGAGCAGTACTTC
TRBV27	TRBJ2-7	-	-	CASGRGTTYEQYF	TGTGCCAGCGGACGCGGGACAACCTACGAGCAGTACTTC
TRBV19	TRBJ1-6	-	few	CASSIGDNSPLHF	TGTGCCAGTAGTATTGGAGATAATTCACCCCTCCACTTT
TRBV12-3/TRBV12-4	TRBJ1-2	-	-	CASSLAGGAGYGYTF	TGTGCCAGCAGTTTAGCGGGAGGGGCCGGCTATGGCTACACCTTC